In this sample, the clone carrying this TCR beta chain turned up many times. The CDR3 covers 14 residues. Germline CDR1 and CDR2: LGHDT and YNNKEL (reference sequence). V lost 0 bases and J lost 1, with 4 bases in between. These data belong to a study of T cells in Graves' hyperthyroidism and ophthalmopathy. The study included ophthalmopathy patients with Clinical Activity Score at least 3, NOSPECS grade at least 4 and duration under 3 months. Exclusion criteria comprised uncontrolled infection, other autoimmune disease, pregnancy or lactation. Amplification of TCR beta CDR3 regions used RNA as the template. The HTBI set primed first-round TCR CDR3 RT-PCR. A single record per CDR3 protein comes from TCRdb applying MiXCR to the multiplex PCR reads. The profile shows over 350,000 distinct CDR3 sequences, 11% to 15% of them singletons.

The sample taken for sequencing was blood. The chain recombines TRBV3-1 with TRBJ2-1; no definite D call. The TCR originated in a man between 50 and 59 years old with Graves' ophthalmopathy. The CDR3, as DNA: TGTGCCAGCAGCCAAGACGGATCCTACAATGAGCAGTTCTTC. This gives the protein CASSQDGSYNEQFF.